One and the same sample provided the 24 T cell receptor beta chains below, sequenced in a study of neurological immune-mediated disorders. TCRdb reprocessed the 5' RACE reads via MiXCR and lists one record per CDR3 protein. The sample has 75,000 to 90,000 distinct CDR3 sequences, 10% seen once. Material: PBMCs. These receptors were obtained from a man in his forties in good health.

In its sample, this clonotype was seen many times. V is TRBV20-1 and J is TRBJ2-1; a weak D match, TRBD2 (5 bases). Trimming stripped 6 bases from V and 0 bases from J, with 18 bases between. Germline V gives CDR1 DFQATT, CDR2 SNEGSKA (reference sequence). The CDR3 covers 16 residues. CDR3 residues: CSAAWAGGPSYNEQFF. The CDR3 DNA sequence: TGCAGTGCGGCCTGGGCAGGCGGGCCCTCCTACAATGAGCAGTTCTTC.

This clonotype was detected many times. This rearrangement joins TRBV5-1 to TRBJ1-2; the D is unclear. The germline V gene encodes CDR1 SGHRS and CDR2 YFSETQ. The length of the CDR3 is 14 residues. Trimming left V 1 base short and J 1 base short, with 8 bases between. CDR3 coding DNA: TGCGCCAGCAGCTTGTCCGGCAGTAACTATGGCTACACCTTC. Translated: CASSLSGSNYGYTF.

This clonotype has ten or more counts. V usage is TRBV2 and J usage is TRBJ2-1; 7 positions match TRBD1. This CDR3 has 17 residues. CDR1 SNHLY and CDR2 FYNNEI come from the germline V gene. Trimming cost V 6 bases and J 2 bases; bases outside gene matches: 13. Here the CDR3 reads CASSRSGTDPPYNEQFF. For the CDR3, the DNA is TGTGCCAGCAGCCGAAGTGGGACAGACCCTCCCTACAATGAGCAGTTCTTC.

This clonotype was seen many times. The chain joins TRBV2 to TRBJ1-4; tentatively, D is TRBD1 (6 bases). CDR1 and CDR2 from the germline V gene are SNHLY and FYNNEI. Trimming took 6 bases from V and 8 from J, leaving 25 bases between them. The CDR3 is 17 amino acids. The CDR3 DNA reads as TGTGCCAGCAGAGCAGACGGGGGGCGCTTGTCAAAGGAAAAACTGTTTTTT. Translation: CASRADGGRLSKEKLFF.

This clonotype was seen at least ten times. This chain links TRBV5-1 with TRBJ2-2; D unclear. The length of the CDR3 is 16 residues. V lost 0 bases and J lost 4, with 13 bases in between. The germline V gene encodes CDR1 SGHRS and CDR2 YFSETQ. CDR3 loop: CASSLEVPVPTGELFF. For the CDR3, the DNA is TGCGCCAGCAGCTTGGAGGTTCCAGTTCCCACCGGGGAGCTGTTTTTT.

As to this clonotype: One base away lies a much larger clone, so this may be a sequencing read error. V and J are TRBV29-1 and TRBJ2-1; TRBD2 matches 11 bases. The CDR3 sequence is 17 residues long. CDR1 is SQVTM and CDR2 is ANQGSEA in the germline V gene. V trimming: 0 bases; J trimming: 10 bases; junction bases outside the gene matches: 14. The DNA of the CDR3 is TGCAGCGTTGAAGAGGCACTAGCGGGAGTGCCCATATGGGAGCAGTTCTTC. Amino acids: CSVEEALAGVPIWEQFF.

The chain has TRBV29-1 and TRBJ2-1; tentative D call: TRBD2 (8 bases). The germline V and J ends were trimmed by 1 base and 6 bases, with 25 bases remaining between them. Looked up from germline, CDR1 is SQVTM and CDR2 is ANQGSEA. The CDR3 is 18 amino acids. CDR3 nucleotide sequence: TGCAGCGTTGAAGCAGGGGGGGAAGCGGGAGAAATTGGCAATGAGCAGTTCTTC. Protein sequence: CSVEAGGEAGEIGNEQFF.

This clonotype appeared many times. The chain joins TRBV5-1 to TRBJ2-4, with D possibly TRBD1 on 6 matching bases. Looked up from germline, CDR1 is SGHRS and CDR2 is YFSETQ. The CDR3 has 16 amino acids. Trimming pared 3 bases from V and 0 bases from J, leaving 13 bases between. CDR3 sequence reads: CASSSPDRLAKNIQYF. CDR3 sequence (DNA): TGCGCCAGCAGCTCGCCAGACAGGCTAGCCAAAAACATTCAGTACTTC.

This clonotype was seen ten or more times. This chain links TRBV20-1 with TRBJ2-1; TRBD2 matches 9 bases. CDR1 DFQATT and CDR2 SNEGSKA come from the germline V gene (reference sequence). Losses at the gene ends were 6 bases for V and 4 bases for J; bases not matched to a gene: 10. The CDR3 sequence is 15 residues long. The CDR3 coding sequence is TGCAGTGCCGACCGTGGGCTAGCGGGGTACAATGAGCAGTTCTTC. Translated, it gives CSADRGLAGYNEQFF.

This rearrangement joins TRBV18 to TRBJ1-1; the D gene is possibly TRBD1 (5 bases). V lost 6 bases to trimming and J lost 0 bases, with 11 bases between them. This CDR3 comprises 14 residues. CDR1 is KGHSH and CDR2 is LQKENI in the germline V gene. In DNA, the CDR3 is TGTGCCAGCTCCCGACAGCCAATGAACACTGAAGCTTTCTTT. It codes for CASSRQPMNTEAFF.

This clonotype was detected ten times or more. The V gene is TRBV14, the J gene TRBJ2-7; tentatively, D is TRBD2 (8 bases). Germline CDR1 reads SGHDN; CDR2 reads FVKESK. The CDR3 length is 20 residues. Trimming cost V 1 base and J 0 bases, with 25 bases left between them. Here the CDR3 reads CASSQGPGQIWSGGSYEQYF. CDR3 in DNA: TGTGCCAGCAGCCAAGGGCCGGGACAGATCTGGAGCGGGGGCTCCTACGAGCAGTACTTC.

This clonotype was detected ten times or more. The CDR3, as DNA: TGTGCCAGCTCACCGATAACTACTAACACCGGGGAGCTGTTTTTT. Its protein product is CASSPITTNTGELFF. The V and J genes are TRBV18 and TRBJ2-2; no clear D gene. With 3 bases removed from V and 2 bases from J, the gap between germline ends came to 10 bases. The CDR3 spans 15 residues. Germline V gene data show CDR1 as KGHSH and CDR2 as LQKENI.

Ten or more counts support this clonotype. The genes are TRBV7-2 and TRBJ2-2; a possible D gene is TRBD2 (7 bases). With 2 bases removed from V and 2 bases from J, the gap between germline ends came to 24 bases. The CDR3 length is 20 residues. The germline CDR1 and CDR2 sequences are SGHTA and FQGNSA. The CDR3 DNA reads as TGTGCCAGCAGCTTACGGGGACTACTCCGGGACACTCTCAACACCGGGGAGCTGTTTTTT. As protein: CASSLRGLLRDTLNTGELFF.

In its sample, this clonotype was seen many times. For the CDR3, the DNA is TGTGCCAGCACTTTAGACAGGGGGCTAAAGTTCTTC. It translates to CASTLDRGLKFF. The chain has TRBV6-1 and TRBJ2-1; 10 positions match TRBD1. Germline trimming cut 7 bases from V and 14 bases from J; bases unmatched to any gene: 8. This CDR3 has 12 amino acids. Germline lookup yields CDR1 MNHNS and CDR2 SASEGT.

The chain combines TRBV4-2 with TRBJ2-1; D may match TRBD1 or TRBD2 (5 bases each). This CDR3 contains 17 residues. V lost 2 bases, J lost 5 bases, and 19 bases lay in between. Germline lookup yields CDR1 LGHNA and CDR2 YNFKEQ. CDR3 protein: CASSQRPGLPTNNEQFF. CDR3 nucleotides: TGTGCCAGCAGCCAACGGCCGGGGCTACCAACCAACAATGAGCAGTTCTTC.

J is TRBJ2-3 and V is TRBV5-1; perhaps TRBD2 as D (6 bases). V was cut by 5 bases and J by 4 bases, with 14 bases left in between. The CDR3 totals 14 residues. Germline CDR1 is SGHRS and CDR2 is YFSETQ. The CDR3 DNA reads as TGCGCCAGCAGGCGGGGAGCTTTAGCAGATACGCAGTATTTT. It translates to CASRRGALADTQYF.

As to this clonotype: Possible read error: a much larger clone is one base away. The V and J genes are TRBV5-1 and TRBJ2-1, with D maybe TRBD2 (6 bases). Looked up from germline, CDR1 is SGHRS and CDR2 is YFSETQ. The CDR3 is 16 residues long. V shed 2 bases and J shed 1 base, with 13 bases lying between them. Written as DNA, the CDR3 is TGCGCCAGCAGCTTCTTTGCGGGATTTTCCTACAATGAGCAGTTCTTC. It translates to CASSFFAGFSYNEQFF. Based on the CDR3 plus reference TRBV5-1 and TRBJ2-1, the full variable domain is KAGVTQTPRYLIKTRGQQVTLSCSPISGHRSVSWYQQTPGQGLQFLFEYFSETQRNKGNFPGRFSGRQFSNSRSEMNVSTLELGDSALYLCASSFFAGFSYNEQFFGPGTRLTVL.

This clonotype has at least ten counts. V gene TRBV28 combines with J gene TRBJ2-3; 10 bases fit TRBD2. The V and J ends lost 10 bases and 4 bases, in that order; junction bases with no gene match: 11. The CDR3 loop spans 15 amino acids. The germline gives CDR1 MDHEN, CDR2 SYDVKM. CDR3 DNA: TGTGCCATCTCCATAGCGGGAGGCGGGGCAGATACGCAGTATTTT. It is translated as CAISIAGGGADTQYF.

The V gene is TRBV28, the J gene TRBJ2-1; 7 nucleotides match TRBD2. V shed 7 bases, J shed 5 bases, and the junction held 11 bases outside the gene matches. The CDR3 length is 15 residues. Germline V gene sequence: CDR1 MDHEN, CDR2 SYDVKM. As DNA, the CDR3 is TGTGCCAGCAAATTCGGGCGGGAGAGTAACAATGAGCAGTTCTTC. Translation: CASKFGRESNNEQFF.

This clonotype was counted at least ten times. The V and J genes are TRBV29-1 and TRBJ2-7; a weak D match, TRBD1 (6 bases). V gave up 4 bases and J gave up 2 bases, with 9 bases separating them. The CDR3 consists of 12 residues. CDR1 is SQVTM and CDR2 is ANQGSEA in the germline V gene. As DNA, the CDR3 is TGCAGCGTTGTGTCAGGGGCCTACGAGCAGTACTTC. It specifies CSVVSGAYEQYF.

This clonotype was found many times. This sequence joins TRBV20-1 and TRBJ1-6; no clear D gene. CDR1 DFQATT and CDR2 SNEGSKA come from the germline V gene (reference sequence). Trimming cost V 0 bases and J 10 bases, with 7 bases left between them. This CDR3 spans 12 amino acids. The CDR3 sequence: CSARDRGSPLHF. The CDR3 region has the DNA TGCAGTGCTAGAGATCGAGGCTCACCCCTCCACTTT.

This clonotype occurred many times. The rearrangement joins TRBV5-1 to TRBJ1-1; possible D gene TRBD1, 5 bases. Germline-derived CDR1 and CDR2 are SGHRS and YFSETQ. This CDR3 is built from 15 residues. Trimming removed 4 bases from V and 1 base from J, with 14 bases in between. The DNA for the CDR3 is TGCGCCAGCAGCGGCAGGGAGAGTAGGAACACTGAAGCTTTCTTT. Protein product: CASSGRESRNTEAFF.

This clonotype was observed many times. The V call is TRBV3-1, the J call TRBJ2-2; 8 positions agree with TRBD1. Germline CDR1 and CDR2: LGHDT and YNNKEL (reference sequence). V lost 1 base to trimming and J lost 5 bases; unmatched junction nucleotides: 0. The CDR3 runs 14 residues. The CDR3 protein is CASSQGQGTGELFF. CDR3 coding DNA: TGTGCCAGCAGCCAAGGACAGGGGACCGGGGAGCTGTTTTTT.

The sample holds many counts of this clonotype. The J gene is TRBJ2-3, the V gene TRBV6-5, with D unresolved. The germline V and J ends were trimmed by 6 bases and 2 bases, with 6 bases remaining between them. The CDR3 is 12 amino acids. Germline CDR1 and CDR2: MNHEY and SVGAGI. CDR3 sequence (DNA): TGTGCCAGCAGGGGCTACACAGATACGCAGTATTTT. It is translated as CASRGYTDTQYF.